A single sample gave rise to the 22 T cell receptor beta chains below, sequenced in a study of molecular identifiers for immune sequencing clone quantification. TCRdb processed the PCR reads anew with MiXCR; each CDR3 protein has one entry. The repertoire has 490,000 or so distinct CDR3 sequences, 20% to 25% of them found once; the top ten carry roughly 0.81%. Sample: naive CD8+ T cells from blood, with Jurkat cell RNA spiked in. Indicated subset: FACS-sorted CD8+CD4-CCR7+CD45RA+ naive T cells. These receptors were taken from a human donor in good health. Some libraries in this study had Jurkat cell RNA spiked in.

Note on this clonotype: A single base separates this from a much larger clone, so it may be a read error. The rearrangement links TRBV19 to TRBJ2-3; D call uncertain. CDR3 size: 14 residues. Germline CDR1 LNHDA, CDR2 SQIVND (reference sequence). In nucleotides, the CDR3 is TGTGCCAGTAGTAACCCAGGTAGCACATATACGCAGTATTTT. It yields the protein CASSNPGSTYTQYF.

The chain joins TRBV6-5 to TRBJ2-3; no clear D gene. CDR3 length: 16 residues. V was clipped by 4 bases and J by 0 bases, with 14 bases between them. Germline assignment: CDR1 MNHEY and CDR2 SVGAGI. The chain's CDR3 is CASSSQDGTSTDTQYF. The CDR3 DNA reads as TGTGCCAGCAGTTCCCAGGACGGTACTAGCACAGATACGCAGTATTTT.

For this clonotype: This may be a read error: a much more frequent sequence differs by one nucleotide. The chain links TRBV10-3 to TRBJ1-1; no clear D gene. Germline CDR1 and CDR2: ENHRY and SYGVKD. CDR3 length: 14 residues. Here the CDR3 reads CAVSENRANTEAFF. In DNA form, the CDR3 reads TGTGCCGTCAGTGAAAACAGAGCGAACACTGAAGCTTTCTTT.

Details on this clonotype: It may be a read error: a sequence one base away is much more abundant. The genes are TRBV7-7 and TRBJ2-3; TRBD2 aligns across 12 bases. From germline, CDR1 is SSHAT and CDR2 FNYEAQ (reference sequence). The CDR3 has 15 amino acids. The CDR3 protein is CASTPLAGGLDTQCF. The DNA of the CDR3 is TGTGCTAGCACCCCTCTAGCGGGAGGGCTAGATACGCAGTGTTTT.

This clonotype was recorded at least ten times. This chain connects TRBV7-9 to TRBJ2-7, with D perhaps TRBD2 (6 bases). V was clipped by 5 bases and J by 0 bases, with 17 bases between them. Germline V gene data show CDR1 as SEHNR and CDR2 as FQNEAQ (reference sequence). This CDR3 has 16 amino acids. In DNA, the CDR3 is TGTGCCAGCAGCGGCGGTGGCGGGGCGAGCTCCTACGAGCAGTACTTC. This gives the protein CASSGGGGASSYEQYF.

This clonotype was seen repeatedly, ten times or more. The chain couples TRBV29-1 to TRBJ2-2, with unresolved D. The CDR3 length is 12 residues. Germline V CDR1 and CDR2: SQVTM, ANQGSEA. Trimming took 2 bases from V and 1 from J, leaving 2 bases between them. CDR3 sequence: CSVEWNTGELFF. Here the CDR3 DNA reads TGCAGCGTTGAATGGAACACCGGGGAGCTGTTTTTT.

The sample holds many counts of this clonotype. This CDR3 reads CASSFLAGVPSYEQYF. The CDR3 nucleotides read TGTGCCAGCAGTTTCCTAGCGGGAGTACCATCCTACGAGCAGTACTTC. The J gene is TRBJ2-7, the V gene TRBV28, with 10 bases matching TRBD2. With 3 bases clipped from V and 1 base from J, the junction kept 6 bases outside the gene matches. The CDR3 sequence is 16 residues long. Germline assignment: CDR1 MDHEN and CDR2 SYDVKM.

For this clonotype: It may be a read error: a sequence one base away is much more abundant. The chain links TRBV7-9 to TRBJ2-3; 11 nucleotides line up with TRBD2. The CDR3 spans 16 residues. J gave up 5 bases and V 4 bases, and 8 bases lay outside the gene matches. Germline loops: CDR1 SEHNR, CDR2 FQNEAQ (reference sequence). The CDR3 bases are TGTGCCAGCAGCTCCACTAGCGGGGGACTCATAGATACGCAGTATTTT. Amino acids: CASSSTSGGLIDTQYF. The whole variable domain, remainder taken from reference TRBV7-9 and TRBJ2-3, is DTGVSQNPRHKITKRGQNVTFRCDPISEHNRLYWYRQTLGQGPEFLTYFQNEAQLEKSRLLSDRFSAERPKGSFSTLEIQRTEQGDSAMYLCASSSTSGGLIDTQYFGPGTRLTVL.

A word on this clonotype: This may stem from a read error, because a much larger clone lies one nucleotide away. V usage is TRBV2 and J usage is TRBJ1-1; D is uncertain. The CDR3 is 17 amino acids. Germline loops: CDR1 SNHLY, CDR2 FYNNEI. This chain's CDR3 is CASSEVAGRIMNTEALF. The CDR3 bases are TGTGCCAGCAGTGAAGTGGCAGGAAGGATCATGAACACTGAAGCTCTCTTT.

Only a few counts were recorded for this clonotype. The chain uses TRBV2 and TRBJ2-7, with unresolved D. Trimming took off 3 bases at V and 1 base at J, with 7 bases between the two ends. The CDR3 runs 13 residues. Germline-derived CDR1 and CDR2 are SNHLY and FYNNEI. CDR3 sequence (DNA): TGTGCCAGCAGTGAGTGGGGTTCCTACGAGCAGTACTTC. Encoded protein: CASSEWGSYEQYF. The variable domain in full, with the rest retrieved from reference TRBV2 and TRBJ2-7, is EPEVTQTPSHQVTQMGQEVILRCVPISNHLYFYWYRQILGQKVEFLVSFYNNEISEKSEIFDDQFSVERPDGSNFTLKIRSTKLEDSAMYFCASSEWGSYEQYFGPGTRLTVT.

This clonotype was seen repeatedly, ten times or more. The chain combines TRBV7-6 with TRBJ2-3, with 8 bases lining up with TRBD2. CDR1 is SGHVS and CDR2 is FNYEAQ in the germline V gene. The CDR3 runs to 16 residues. V lost 1 base and J lost 2; bases outside the gene matches: 5. The CDR3 here is CASSLGGSGTTDTQYF. The CDR3 bases are TGTGCCAGCAGCTTAGGAGGTAGCGGGACCACAGATACGCAGTATTTT.

The rearrangement links TRBV27 to TRBJ2-3, with D maybe TRBD1 (6 bases). Looked up from germline, CDR1 is MNHEY and CDR2 is SMNVEV (reference sequence). The CDR3 extends over 16 amino acids. Trimming shortened V by 5 bases and J by 0 bases, and 15 bases separated the two germline ends. CDR3 DNA: TGTGCCAGCAGTACCACCCCAGGGGTTAGCACAGATACGCAGTATTTT. Its translation: CASSTTPGVSTDTQYF.

The chain has TRBV30 and TRBJ2-7, with 11 bases lining up with TRBD2. The trim removed 1 base at V and 2 bases at J, leaving 4 bases unmatched. Germline V gives CDR1 GTSNPN, CDR2 SVGIG (reference sequence). CDR3 length equals 15 residues. CDR3 residues: CAWSAGLAAPYEQYF. DNA for the CDR3: TGTGCCTGGAGTGCGGGACTAGCGGCCCCCTACGAGCAGTACTTC.

This clonotype was recorded many times. V gene TRBV27 combines with J gene TRBJ2-7; 7 bases are a match to TRBD1. Germline V gives CDR1 MNHEY, CDR2 SMNVEV (reference sequence). The trim removed 5 bases at V and 2 bases at J, leaving 12 bases unmatched. The CDR3 covers 16 residues. CDR3: CASSTDDRAYAYEQYF. DNA for the CDR3: TGTGCCAGCAGTACTGATGACAGGGCTTATGCCTACGAGCAGTACTTC.

The rearrangement links TRBV10-3 to TRBJ2-7; no firm D call. Germline lookup yields CDR1 ENHRY and CDR2 SYGVKD. The CDR3 extends over 14 amino acids. Trimming took off 3 bases at V and 2 bases at J, with 11 bases between the two ends. CDR3 protein: CAISDGLEAYEQYF. The CDR3, as DNA: TGTGCCATCAGTGACGGGCTAGAAGCCTACGAGCAGTACTTC.

Concerning this clonotype itself: A much bigger clone sits one base away, suggesting this may be a read error. V is TRBV27 and J is TRBJ1-1; the D is unclear. This CDR3 has 14 amino acids. The germline gives CDR1 MNHEY, CDR2 SMNVEV (reference sequence). This chain's CDR3 is CTSSLYSGLPEAFF. The CDR3 DNA reads as TGTACCAGCAGTTTATATTCGGGATTGCCTGAAGCTTTCTTT.

The chain employs TRBV28 and TRBJ2-3; maybe TRBD1 (6 bases). V was pared by 3 bases and J by 2 bases, with 18 bases between. Germline-derived CDR1 and CDR2 are MDHEN and SYDVKM. The CDR3 runs 17 residues. In DNA form, the CDR3 reads TGTGCCAGCAGTTTCCATGGACAGTGGGATAACACAGATACGCAGTATTTT. Protein: CASSFHGQWDNTDTQYF.

This clonotype showed up many times. The genes are TRBV15 and TRBJ2-3, with 7 bases fitting TRBD2. Germline values: CDR1 LNHNV, CDR2 YYDKDF (reference sequence). CDR3 size: 15 residues. Trimming removed 10 bases from V and 2 bases from J; junction bases left unmatched: 12. The CDR3 loop is CASRPAGRSTDTQYF. The CDR3 DNA follows: TGTGCCAGTCGCCCAGCGGGACGATCCACAGATACGCAGTATTTT.

This chain joins TRBV6-5 and TRBJ2-7; D not certain. The V end lost 1 base, the J end lost 3 bases, and 10 bases lay between the germline ends. Germline-derived CDR1 and CDR2 are MNHEY and SVGAGI. CDR3 length equals 14 residues. CDR3 in DNA: TGTGCCAGCAGTTACTTTACGGGTAGCTACGAGCAGTACTTC. Its translation is CASSYFTGSYEQYF.

This clonotype was detected only once. This sequence joins TRBV3-1 and TRBJ2-2, with D possibly TRBD2 on 5 matching bases. From germline, CDR1 is LGHDT and CDR2 YNNKEL (reference sequence). The CDR3 runs 12 residues. V shed 6 bases and J shed 9 bases, with 11 bases lying between them. The CDR3, as DNA: TGTGCCAGCAGGTCCCTAGCCTGGGAGCTGTTTTTT. Translating it yields CASRSLAWELFF.

The chain has TRBV30 and TRBJ1-2, with a weak D call TRBD1 (6 bases). In germline, CDR1 is GTSNPN, CDR2 SVGIG (reference sequence). Trimming left V 0 bases short and J 10 bases short, with 12 bases between. The CDR3 consists of 12 residues. The CDR3: CAWSVRQGIYTF. In DNA form, the CDR3 reads TGTGCCTGGAGTGTACGTCAGGGGATCTACACCTTC.

For this clonotype: Since a much larger clone is just one base distant, this may be a read error. The chain carries TRBV2 and TRBJ2-3; a weak D match, TRBD1 (5 bases). The CDR3 has 13 amino acids. Germline lookup yields CDR1 SNHLY and CDR2 FYNNEI. The CDR3 here is CASSEASTDTRYF. The DNA of the CDR3 is TGTGCCAGCAGTGAAGCGTCGACAGATACGCGGTATTTT.